A single sample is the source of the 18 T cell receptor beta chains below, sequenced in a study of T cell repertoires in cytomegalovirus infection. Their antigens are not known. TCRdb re-called the reads through MiXCR, storing one row per CDR3 protein. The table has about a million distinct CDR3 sequences, approximately 30% seen once. The material sequenced was cultured CD8+ T cells from PBMCs, taken from culture after CMV antigen stimulation. The receptors shown here come from a human donor in good health (CMV status not recorded). Some clones in this sample may be carry-over from other donors' samples.

This clonotype was detected only once. The chain uses TRBV5-4 and TRBJ2-7; D is ambiguous. The CDR3 consists of 11 residues. Trimming took off 4 bases at V and 7 bases at J, with 9 bases between the two ends. Germline V gene sequence: CDR1 SGHNT, CDR2 YYREEE (reference sequence). This chain's CDR3 is CASSVAEEQYF. CDR3 coding DNA: TGTGCCAGCAGCGTCGCTGAGGAGCAGTACTTC.

This clonotype was found a few times. The chain uses TRBV9 and TRBJ2-5; 8 bases align to TRBD2. The CDR3 is 15 residues long. Per the germline V gene, CDR1 is SGDLS and CDR2 is YYNGEE. Germline trimming cut 0 bases from V and 5 bases from J; bases unmatched to any gene: 6. CDR3 sequence reads: CASSVAAGGGETQYF. The DNA for the CDR3 is TGTGCCAGCAGCGTAGCTGCGGGGGGCGGTGAGACCCAGTACTTC. Drawing the rest from reference TRBV9 and TRBJ2-5, the complete variable domain is DSGVTQTPKHLITATGQRVTLRCSPRSGDLSVYWYQQSLDQGLQFLIQYYNGEERAKGNILERFSAQQFPDLHSELNLSSLELGDSALYFCASSVAAGGGETQYFGPGTRLLVL.

This rearrangement joins TRBV6-6 to TRBJ1-2; D not resolved. Germline assignment: CDR1 MNHNY and CDR2 SVGAGI (reference sequence). The V end was cut by 2 bases, the J end by 0 bases, with 10 bases between. The CDR3 totals 15 residues. Written as DNA, the CDR3 is TGTGCCAGCAGTTACGGTGCACCGACTAACTATGGCTACACCTTC. It codes for CASSYGAPTNYGYTF.

As regards this clonotype: The junction departs from the called germline gene at one end, perhaps through a read error. The chain combines TRBV6-6 with TRBJ1-5, with unresolved D. Germline loops: CDR1 MNHNY, CDR2 SVGAGI (reference sequence). CDR3 size: 14 residues. The CDR3: CANSSSDDFQPQHF. CDR3 bases: TGTGCCAACAGTTCGTCGGACGATTTTCAGCCCCAGCATTTT.

This clonotype was picked up a small number of times. The gene calls are TRBV7-6 and TRBJ1-1, with D maybe TRBD1 (5 bases). V was shortened by 5 bases and J by 4 bases, with 14 bases between the two germline ends. The germline V gene has CDR1 SGHVS and CDR2 FNYEAQ. The CDR3 consists of 14 residues. The CDR3 loop reads CASSLMGETTEAFF. The CDR3 nucleotides are TGTGCCAGCAGCCTTATGGGGGAGACCACTGAAGCTTTCTTT.

The V gene is TRBV27, the J gene TRBJ1-2, with TRBD1 matching 9 bases. Trimming cost V 4 bases and J 5 bases; bases outside gene matches: 8. CDR1 MNHEY and CDR2 SMNVEV come from the germline V gene (reference sequence). The CDR3 spans 15 residues. The CDR3: CASSSNRGPRYGYTF. CDR3 nucleotide sequence: TGTGCCAGCAGTTCGAACAGGGGGCCGAGGTATGGCTACACCTTC.

Points on this clonotype: This may be a read error, as it is one base from a much larger clone. The V gene is TRBV7-9, the J gene TRBJ2-1; 7 bases line up with TRBD2. This CDR3 region has 13 residues. Germline loops: CDR1 SEHNR, CDR2 FQNEAQ (reference sequence). CDR3 nucleotides: TGTGTCAGCAGCATTGGGACTATCAATGAGCAGTTCTTC. Its translation: CVSSIGTINEQFF.

Only a few counts were recorded for this clonotype. V and J are TRBV28 and TRBJ2-3; D is unresolved. V was pared by 3 bases and J by 6 bases, with 13 bases between. The CDR3 spans 14 residues. Germline lookup yields CDR1 MDHEN and CDR2 SYDVKM. In nucleotides, the CDR3 is TGTGCCAGCAGTTTTCCATTGGTGGGCGATACGCAGTATTTT. It is translated as CASSFPLVGDTQYF.

Only one count was recorded for this clonotype. The V and J genes are TRBV7-6 and TRBJ1-5, with TRBD1 matching over 9 bases. The J call is in doubt because the DNA end fits TRBJ2-3 better. This CDR3 is 17 amino acids long. Per the germline V gene, CDR1 is SGHVS and CDR2 is FNYEAQ. The CDR3 bases are TGTGCCAGCAGCCTGAGGACAGGGGAAGGGTACAATCAGCCCCAGTATTTT. Protein sequence: CASSLRTGEGYNQPQYF.

The chain carries TRBV20-1 and TRBJ1-1; unclear D gene. V was cut by 0 bases and J by 2 bases, with 13 bases left in between. Germline V gene lookup returns CDR1 DFQATT and CDR2 SNEGSKA (reference sequence). The CDR3 is made up of 15 amino acids. Here the CDR3 DNA reads TGCAGTGCTAGAGATCGGTACGGATCAAACACTGAAGCTTTCTTT. Its translation is CSARDRYGSNTEAFF.

V usage is TRBV6-2 or TRBV6-3 and J usage is TRBJ1-1, with D perhaps TRBD1 (5 bases). The CDR3 sequence is 13 residues long. With 1 base removed from V and 3 bases from J, the gap between germline ends came to 6 bases. Germline loops: CDR1 MNHEY, CDR2 SVGEGT. The CDR3 nucleotides read TGTGCCAGCAGTTACTGGGACTACACTGAAGCTTTCTTT. Protein product: CASSYWDYTEAFF.

This clonotype showed up many times. The chain couples TRBV12-3 or TRBV12-4 to TRBJ2-2, with D possibly called TRBD1 or TRBD2 (5 bases each). The CDR3 extends over 14 amino acids. The V and J ends lost 10 bases and 1 base respectively, with 13 bases between them. The CDR3 protein is CANSGTENTGELFF. DNA for the CDR3: TGTGCCAACTCCGGGACCGAGAACACCGGGGAGCTGTTTTTT.

This clonotype was seen a handful of times. This chain links TRBV7-9 with TRBJ2-3; TRBD2 matches 7 bases. V shed 4 bases, J shed 2 bases, and the junction held 9 bases outside the gene matches. Germline V lookup: CDR1 SEHNR, CDR2 FQNEAQ (reference sequence). This CDR3 is 16 amino acids long. CDR3: CASSSLSGGVTDTQYF. In DNA form, the CDR3 reads TGTGCCAGCAGCTCCCTTTCTGGGGGGGTCACAGATACGCAGTATTTT.

This chain joins TRBV6-2 or TRBV6-3 and TRBJ1-2; tentatively, D is TRBD1 (5 bases). The CDR3 consists of 13 residues. Deletions cut 8 bases from V and 2 bases from J, with 12 bases between. CDR1 is MNHEY, CDR2 SVGEGT, per germline. The CDR3 sequence: CASSRVRNYGYTF. The CDR3 region has the DNA TGTGCCAGCTCCAGGGTTCGAAACTATGGCTACACCTTC.

This clonotype was counted a few times. The chain combines TRBV29-1 with TRBJ2-1, with a possible D match to TRBD1 (6 bases). This CDR3 spans 17 amino acids. Between the trimmed V and J ends, which lost 0 bases and 1 base, there was a span of 16 bases. CDR1 and CDR2 (germline): SQVTM, ANQGSEA. The CDR3 DNA sequence: TGCAGCGTTGAAGACATAGACAGGAGGTTATCCTACAATGAGCAGTTCTTC. Its protein product is CSVEDIDRRLSYNEQFF.

This clonotype was detected only a few times. The chain carries TRBV3-1 and TRBJ2-7, with 7 bases aligning to TRBD2. This CDR3 spans 16 amino acids. CDR1 LGHDT and CDR2 YNNKEL come from the germline V gene (reference sequence). Trimming at V came to 3 bases and at J to 5 bases, leaving 13 bases not matched to a gene. CDR3 residues: CASSQSGRGAAHEQYF. In DNA, the CDR3 is TGTGCCAGCAGCCAGAGTGGGAGGGGAGCAGCCCACGAGCAGTACTTC.

This clonotype was seen ten or more times. The J gene is TRBJ2-7, the V gene TRBV6-1; D unresolved. CDR3 length: 14 residues. V shed 1 base and J shed 0 bases, with 7 bases lying between them. CDR1 and CDR2 from the germline V gene are MNHNS and SASEGT. CDR3: CASSEVSASYEQYV. The DNA of the CDR3 is TGTGCCAGCAGTGAAGTGTCTGCCTCCTACGAGCAGTACGTC.

The V gene is TRBV6-1, the J gene TRBJ2-1, with 9 bases lining up with TRBD1. Germline loops: CDR1 MNHNS, CDR2 SASEGT. V lost 4 bases and J lost 7; bases outside the gene matches: 8. The CDR3 consists of 15 residues. CDR3 sequence: CASSGPGTGTNEQFF. CDR3 coding DNA: TGTGCCAGCAGTGGGCCAGGGACAGGGACGAATGAGCAGTTCTTC.